The TCR beta chain described here comes from a study of T-cell memory formation after mild COVID-19. TCRdb redid the calling of the 5' RACE reads with MiXCR, one entry per CDR3 protein. The data contain approximately 500,000 distinct CDR3 sequences, approximately 25% of them seen just once; the ten biggest clones take up roughly an eighth. There are 12 residues in the CDR3. V gave up 3 bases and J gave up 3 bases, with 8 bases separating them. The germline V gene has CDR1 DFQATT and CDR2 SNEGSKA (reference sequence). V gene TRBV20-1 combines with J gene TRBJ1-1; D might be TRBD1 (5 bases). The sequence was obtained from an adult woman who had mild COVID-19 (a few samples of this study predate the infection). Cell type and time point are not known. The sequencing input was PBMCs or a T cell subset sorted from them (not recorded which). CDR3 amino acids: CSASQGDTEAFF. Written as DNA, the CDR3 is TGCAGTGCTAGTCAGGGAGACACTGAAGCTTTCTTT.